Listed here are 10 T cell receptor beta chains from one sample, sequenced in a study of shared clonotypes between healthy human individuals (TCRdb year 2020). The method was the immunoSEQ multiplex PCR assay. TCRdb carries this immuneACCESS record with in-frame sequences only. Its versions omit some clonotypes, under half of them owing to an unresolved V gene in the studies checked, with the rest unexplained. The sample yields a few million clones; roughly 93% were counted once. The ten largest clonotypes hold about 0.37% of the sample. The sample consisted of naive CD4+ T cells from PBMCs. The cell subset or site label, read with the paper, signifies: CD45RA+ positively selected. The source is a man between 18 and 29 years old in good health. Some clones in this sample may be carry-over from other donors' samples.

The rearrangement links TRBV29-1 to TRBJ1-1; perhaps TRBD1 as D (6 bases). CDR3 size: 14 residues. The germline V gene encodes CDR1 SQVTM and CDR2 ANQGSEA. Trimming left V 3 bases short and J 4 bases short, with 15 bases between. The CDR3 sequence: CSVEPLLGGTEAFF. As DNA, the CDR3 is TGCAGCGTTGAGCCTCTTTTAGGGGGCACTGAAGCTTTCTTT.

The chain recombines TRBV28 with TRBJ2-2, with 8 bases aligning to TRBD2. V shed 2 bases and J 4 bases; nucleotides not matched to a gene: 0. In germline, CDR1 is MDHEN, CDR2 SYDVKM. The CDR3 sequence is 14 residues long. The CDR3 loop is CASSLTSGTGELFF. CDR3 in DNA: TGTGCCAGCAGTTTAACTAGCGGCACCGGGGAGCTGTTTTTT.

With respect to this clone: This specimen includes other DNA sequences encoding the same CDR3. The chain employs TRBV9 and TRBJ2-6, with unresolved D. With 5 bases removed from V and 0 bases from J, the gap between germline ends came to 9 bases. Germline assignment: CDR1 SGDLS and CDR2 YYNGEE. The CDR3 is 15 residues long. The CDR3 loop is CASSRGDSGANVLTF. The CDR3 region has the DNA TGTGCCAGCAGTCGAGGCGACTCTGGGGCCAACGTCCTGACTTTC.

This clone was picked up a small number of times. The V and J genes are TRBV7-8 and TRBJ2-7, with 7 bases aligning to TRBD1. Germline-derived CDR1 and CDR2 are SGHVS and FQNEAQ. The J segment lost 3 bases and the V segment lost 5 bases, leaving 4 bases of the junction unmatched. The CDR3 covers 13 residues. CDR3 amino acids: CASSLRDSYEQYF. CDR3 nucleotides: TGTGCCAGCAGCCTAAGGGACAGCTACGAGCAGTACTTC.

This clone was observed once. The rearrangement uses TRBV18 and TRBJ2-5; D is possibly TRBD2 (5 bases). Germline V CDR1 and CDR2: KGHSH, LQKENI. Trimming cost V 2 bases and J 0 bases, with 7 bases left between them. The CDR3 is made up of 14 amino acids. CDR3 sequence (DNA): TGTGCCAGCTCACCATGGCGGGACCAAGAGACCCAGTACTTC. It translates to CASSPWRDQETQYF.

V is TRBV7-9 and J is TRBJ2-7, with TRBD2 matching over 11 bases. This CDR3 is built from 17 residues. Trimming cost V 5 bases and J 4 bases; bases outside gene matches: 13. The germline CDR1 and CDR2 sequences are SEHNR and FQNEAQ (reference sequence). The CDR3, as DNA: TGTGCCAGCAGCCCCCGAATAGCGGGAGGGTGGGAATACGAGCAGTACTTC. Protein sequence: CASSPRIAGGWEYEQYF.

V is TRBV6-5 and J is TRBJ2-1; possibly TRBD1 or TRBD2 for D (5 bases each). Per the germline V gene, CDR1 is MNHEY and CDR2 is SVGAGI. Trimming stripped 0 bases from V and 2 bases from J, with 8 bases between. This CDR3 has 15 residues. CDR3 nucleotide sequence: TGTGCCAGCAGTTACTCGAGAGGGGCCTACAATGAGCAGTTCTTC. Translating it yields CASSYSRGAYNEQFF.

The chain links TRBV12-5 to TRBJ2-2; the match to TRBD2 covers 12 bases. The CDR3 extends over 20 amino acids. The trim removed 1 base at V and 4 bases at J, leaving 13 bases unmatched. Germline values: CDR1 LGHNT, CDR2 FRNRAP. In DNA form, the CDR3 reads TGTGCTAGTGGTTTGGCAACACTAGCGGGAGGACCCCGTGGCACCGGGGAGCTGTTTTTT. This encodes CASGLATLAGGPRGTGELFF.

The chain employs TRBV7-8 and TRBJ1-1; no firm D call. This CDR3 is 14 amino acids long. The germline gives CDR1 SGHVS, CDR2 FQNEAQ. V was pared by 8 bases and J by 3 bases, with 16 bases between. CDR3 region: CASFHLGPDTEAFF. The CDR3 nucleotides are TGTGCCAGCTTCCATTTGGGCCCGGACACTGAAGCTTTCTTT. Variable domain in full (rest from reference TRBV7-8 and TRBJ1-1): GAGVSQSPRYKVAKRGQDVALRCDPISGHVSLFWYQQALGQGPEFLTYFQNEAQLDKSGLPSDRFFAERPEGSVSTLKIQRTQQEDSAVYLCASFHLGPDTEAFFGQGTRLTVV.

The sample holds one count of this clone. This chain uses TRBV19 with TRBJ2-2; TRBD2 agrees at 8 bases. The CDR3 runs 16 residues. Germline assignment: CDR1 LNHDA and CDR2 SQIVND (reference sequence). Trimming cost V 5 bases and J 0 bases; bases outside gene matches: 5. CDR3 DNA: TGTGCCAGTAGTTTTAGCGGGACCACGAACACCGGGGAGCTGTTTTTT. Protein product: CASSFSGTTNTGELFF.